This TCR beta chain appears in the sequencing data of a study of blood T cell repertoires in COVID-19 (dated by TCRdb to between 2020 and 2021). Broadly, across the study: The collaborator samples originated in the United States, Italy and Spain and spanned the acute and convalescent phases of COVID-19. The material from the prospective study consisted of cDNA or gDNA derived from T cells, B-cell-depleted T cells, or PBMCs. Deeply sampled blood TCRbeta repertoires from subjects exposed to, actively infected with, or recovered from COVID-19 were included in the dataset. A freely available public database, intended as a resource for researchers studying the immune response to SARS-CoV-2, is where the repertoires were released. The samples were drawn from the first 160 participants of the ongoing ImmuneRACE study and from 1,254 subjects provided by 6 global collaborators. Nearly every sample came with metadata listing a de-identified subject ID, COVID-19 status, age in years and sex. Where available, HLA class I and class II types were taken from metadata supplied by the sample provider and were not determined by assay-based typing.

Enrolling through a virtual design, the prospective study's participants ranged in age from roughly 18 to 89 years and lived across 24 United States geographic areas. To assign participants to cohorts, the prospective study relied on clinical history that participants themselves reported in a screening survey and a study questionnaire. Exposed participants were defined as having been in contact with someone with a PCR-confirmed or clinician-diagnosed COVID-19 case within 2 weeks of study entry. In the prospective study, whole blood, serum and a nasopharyngeal or oropharyngeal swab were collected from each participant by mobile phlebotomists. Participants in the prospective study had the option to provide additional blood draws and questionnaires over a roughly 2-month period. Blood samples from the prospective study were shipped frozen or at room temperature prior to DNA extraction. A single count supports this clone. Its target antigen remains unknown. Base quality data are lacking; no much larger clone is found one base away.

The immunoSEQ Assay, a bias-controlled multiplex PCR, was used to amplify TCRbeta CDR3 regions from genomic DNA. The paper's data handling went like this. Within the assay, amplification of reference gene primers was used to estimate how many nucleated cells each sample contained. To quantify the absolute abundance of each unique TCRbeta CDR3 rearrangement, sequence reads were collapsed and filtered. For each sample, productive Simpson clonality was calculated as the square root of Simpson's diversity index across productive rearrangements. TCRdb retrieved this table from immuneACCESS and kept in-frame rearrangements only. Not all clones are present; in checked studies, unresolved V genes account for under half, and no reason is known for the remainder. V and J calls and clone size are copied from that table; D and trimming were computed from the DNA. The sample records about 200,000 clones, approximately 86% of which are singletons. Together, the top ten hold around 4.5% of the sample.

From a lookup of the germline V gene (reference sequence), CDR1 and CDR2 are SEHNR and FQNEAQ. V is cut by 3 bases and J by 4 bases, and the space between the germline ends is 16 bases. From the cysteine up to the phenylalanine, the CDR3 has a length of 15 residues. Here the CDR3 DNA is all that survives: 45 bases in frame from base 1. Broad study findings and their caveats: Clinical and demographic metadata were provided uncurated, with the amount varying by source and participant.

The chain was built from TRBV7-9 and TRBJ2-7; the D gene is perhaps TRBD2, on 6 matching bases. The TCR sequence derives from a woman in her thirties who had been exposed to COVID-19. Sequencing was performed on PBMCs or T cells enriched from blood (not recorded which). The DNA sequence reads TGTGCCAGCAGCTTCGGGACTCCGGGTAGATACGAGCAGTACTTC. This sequence encodes CASSFGTPGRYEQYF. The full variable domain, completed from the reference TRBV7-9 and TRBJ2-7 proteins outside the CDR3, reads DTGVSQNPRHKITKRGQNVTFRCDPISEHNRLYWYRQTLGQGPEFLTYFQNEAQLEKSRLLSDRFSAERPKGSFSTLEIQRTEQGDSAMYLCASSFGTPGRYEQYFGPGTRLTVT.